Presented here are 14 T cell receptor beta chains from one specimen sequenced in a study of T cells in Graves' hyperthyroidism and ophthalmopathy (dated by TCRdb to between 2018 and 2021). The protocol used for the library was multiplex PCR. The listed sequencing device is Illumina HiSeq 2000. Amplification of TCR beta CDR3 regions was carried out from RNA transcripts. For the first round of RT-PCR on the TCR CDR3, the HTBI primer set was used together with the Qiagen OneStep RT-PCR kit. TCRdb ran its own pipeline on the public reads, namely fastp trimming at Q25 and MiXCR clone calling, and kept in-frame beta chains. Each record represents a unique CDR3 protein, reported with the most common genes and DNA among its rows. Across this sample there are some 500,000 distinct CDR3 sequences, with around 24% seen only once. The top ten clonotypes cover approximately 10% of the sample. Sequences were obtained from blood. Receptor source: a woman in her 30s with Graves' ophthalmopathy.

In this sample, this clonotype turned up many times. This rearrangement joins TRBV6-1 to TRBJ2-7; TRBD1 matches at 8 bases. The CDR3 is 16 amino acids. V lost 6 bases and J lost 1; bases outside the gene matches: 11. Germline V lookup: CDR1 MNHNS, CDR2 SASEGT. The CDR3 DNA reads as TGTGCCAGCAGCGCGCTCCCCCGGGACAGGTCCTACGAGCAGTACTTC. This codes for CASSALPRDRSYEQYF.

Ten or more counts support this clonotype. The rearrangement joins TRBV20-1 to TRBJ1-1; 10 positions agree with TRBD1. The junction had 8 bases not matched to a gene; V was cut back by 6 bases and J by 4 bases. CDR1 and CDR2 from the germline V gene are DFQATT and SNEGSKA (reference sequence). The CDR3 totals 14 residues. CDR3 loop: CSATRQGAVTEAFF. In DNA, the CDR3 is TGCAGTGCGACTAGACAGGGGGCGGTCACTGAAGCTTTCTTT.

Many counts were recorded for this clonotype. V gene TRBV6-5 combines with J gene TRBJ1-2; TRBD1 matches at 9 bases. The germline CDR1 and CDR2 sequences are MNHEY and SVGAGI. J was trimmed by 4 bases and V by 0 bases; bases with no gene match: 6. The CDR3 is 16 amino acids. The CDR3 DNA reads TGTGCCAGCAGTTACTCCATTGGGACAGGGTCCTATGGCTACACCTTC. As protein: CASSYSIGTGSYGYTF.

The chain uses TRBV29-1 and TRBJ2-7, with 8 bases identical to TRBD1. The CDR3 loop spans 14 amino acids. V shed 6 bases and J 0 bases; nucleotides not matched to a gene: 7. CDR1 is SQVTM, CDR2 ANQGSEA, per germline. CDR3 coding DNA: TGCAGCGTAACCGGGACAGGAAGCTCCTACGAGCAGTACTTC. It specifies CSVTGTGSSYEQYF.

The CDR3 sequence is CASSAPGHHYEQYF. CDR3 nucleotide sequence: TGTGCCAGCAGCGCCCCGGGACACCACTACGAGCAGTACTTC. The J gene is TRBJ2-7, the V gene TRBV14; a weak D match, TRBD1 (6 bases). Trimming took off 5 bases at V and 3 bases at J, with 14 bases between the two ends. The CDR3 extends over 14 amino acids. Looked up from germline, CDR1 is SGHDN and CDR2 is FVKESK.

This clonotype was counted at least ten times. The chain uses TRBV4-1 and TRBJ2-7; possibly TRBD1 for D (6 bases). The germline V and J ends were trimmed by 1 base and 4 bases, with 11 bases remaining between them. Germline values: CDR1 MGHRA, CDR2 YSYEKL. This CDR3 region has 14 residues. CDR3 loop: CASSQAGQGYEQYF. The CDR3 DNA reads TGCGCCAGCAGCCAAGCGGGACAAGGTTACGAGCAGTACTTC.

This clonotype was observed a handful of times. This rearrangement joins TRBV7-2 to TRBJ1-1; 8 positions agree with TRBD1. The V and J ends lost 1 base and 7 bases, in that order; junction bases with no gene match: 11. Germline CDR1 reads SGHTA; CDR2 reads FQGNSA. The CDR3 length is 16 residues. CDR3: CASSLGPAGGLNEAFF. CDR3 coding DNA: TGTGCCAGCAGCTTAGGGCCCGCAGGGGGCCTGAATGAAGCTTTCTTT.

This clonotype occurred a few times. A clone one base away is much larger, so this may be a read error. The chain combines TRBV13 with TRBJ2-2, with no clear D. CDR3 length: 13 residues. Per the germline V gene, CDR1 is PRHDT and CDR2 is FYEKMQ (reference sequence). This CDR3 reads CASCFKPTGELFF. In DNA form, the CDR3 reads TGTGCCAGCTGCTTCAAACCAACCGGGGAGCTGTTTTTT.

CDR3 sequence reads: CASSLGTFNSPLHF. CDR3 bases: TGTGCCAGCAGCCTAGGGACATTTAATTCACCCCTCCACTTT. The chain combines TRBV12-3 or TRBV12-4 with TRBJ1-6; weak D call: TRBD1 (6 bases). V was trimmed by 6 bases and J by 6 bases, leaving 12 bases between them. The CDR3 has 14 amino acids.

The genes are TRBV12-3 or TRBV12-4 and TRBJ2-7; D not certain. The V and J ends lost 3 bases and 3 bases respectively, with 15 bases between them. The length of the CDR3 is 15 residues. CDR3 in amino acids: CASSLDQLHNYEQYF. DNA for the CDR3: TGTGCCAGCAGTTTGGACCAACTACACAACTACGAGCAGTACTTC.

The chain couples TRBV12-3 or TRBV12-4 to TRBJ1-2, with a weak D call TRBD1 (6 bases). V lost 5 bases to trimming and J lost 8 bases, with 15 bases between them. CDR3 size: 13 residues. The CDR3 loop reads CASSINRERGYTF. CDR3 nucleotides: TGTGCCAGCAGTATTAACAGGGAACGGGGCTACACCTTC.

This chain links TRBV20-1 with TRBJ1-1, with D perhaps matching TRBD1 (5 bases). Between the trimmed V and J ends, which lost 0 bases and 1 base, there was a span of 15 bases. Germline values: CDR1 DFQATT, CDR2 SNEGSKA (reference sequence). The CDR3 loop spans 16 amino acids. CDR3 protein: CSARDFPDSWNTEAFF. CDR3 nucleotide sequence: TGCAGTGCTAGAGACTTCCCCGACAGTTGGAACACTGAAGCTTTCTTT.

This clonotype was counted between two and nine times. This chain uses TRBV7-2 with TRBJ2-3; 9 bases line up with TRBD1. Germline CDR1 is SGHTA and CDR2 is FQGNSA. CDR3 length equals 16 residues. J lost 5 bases, V lost 5 bases, and 11 bases had no gene match. The CDR3: CASSRATGGGVDTQYF. CDR3 nucleotide sequence: TGTGCCAGCAGCCGAGCGACAGGGGGTGGGGTAGATACGCAGTATTTT.

This clonotype was counted many times. This chain uses TRBV5-6 with TRBJ2-7; unclear D gene. Trimming removed 1 base from V and 3 bases from J, with 11 bases in between. The CDR3 covers 14 residues. CDR1 and CDR2 (germline): SGHDT, YYEEEE. The CDR3 is CASSLWVGVYEQYF. As DNA, the CDR3 is TGTGCCAGCAGCTTGTGGGTGGGTGTCTACGAGCAGTACTTC.